A selection of T cell receptor beta chains follows, all from one sample in a study of T cells in Graves' hyperthyroidism and ophthalmopathy. TCRdb reprocessed the multiplex PCR reads via MiXCR and lists one record per CDR3 protein. Here the sample spans a few hundred thousand distinct CDR3 sequences, around 14% being singletons. The sequenced material came from blood. These receptors all come from a woman aged 25-40 years with Graves' hyperthyroidism. The CDR3 runs from the conserved cysteine through the conserved F or W. Each record gives: D gene, clone size, V gene, J gene, CDR3 DNA, CDR3 protein. The D gene is left open where the match is weak. Clone size appears in some rows only: once, few, many, or a class for an expanded clone.

-	few	TRBV5-1	TRBJ1-5	TGCGCCAGCAGCTTGTTAGGGGAGGGGAGTCAGCCCCAGCATTTT	CASSLLGEGSQPQHF
TRBD1	many	TRBV12-3/TRBV12-4	TRBJ2-5	TGTGCCAGCAGTTTCCGGGACAGCGAGACCCAGTACTTC	CASSFRDSETQYF
-	many	TRBV27	TRBJ2-5	TGTGCCAGCAGTTTACATCCCCTCCCCACAGGTTCAGAGACCCAGTACTTC	CASSLHPLPTGSETQYF
TRBD1	many	TRBV3-1	TRBJ2-3	TGTGCCAGCAGCCATCGTCGGGACAGGGGGGGAGATACGCAGTATTTT	CASSHRRDRGGDTQYF
TRBD1	few	TRBV29-1	TRBJ1-5	TGCAGCGTGTCCGGGACAGGGGATCAGCCCCAGCATTTT	CSVSGTGDQPQHF
-	few	TRBV4-1	TRBJ2-7	TGCGCCAGCAGCCAAATAGCCTTCTCCTACGAGCAGTACTTC	CASSQIAFSYEQYF
-	few	TRBV20-1	TRBJ1-2	TGCAGTGCCTCGAGGGGTTTGGGAGGCTACACCTTC	CSASRGLGGYTF
TRBD2	-	TRBV19	TRBJ2-7	TGTGCCAGTAGTAACCCGGGACTAGCATACGAGCAGTACTTC	CASSNPGLAYEQYF
-	-	TRBV6-1	TRBJ1-5	TGTGCCAGCAGTGAAAGGGATGGTCAGCCCCAGCATTTT	CASSERDGQPQHF
-	many	TRBV6-1	TRBJ2-7	TGTGCCAGCAGTGAGTGGACAGCGACATACGAGCAGTACTTC	CASSEWTATYEQYF
TRBD2	many	TRBV20-1	TRBJ2-1	TGCAGTGCACTGAGCGGGATCAATGGGGAGCAGTTCTTC	CSALSGINGEQFF
TRBD2	-	TRBV6-1	TRBJ2-6	TGTGCCAGCAGGGGCCTTTCGGGGGGTGATGGGGCCAACGTCCTGACTTTC	CASRGLSGGDGANVLTF
TRBD1	few	TRBV2	TRBJ1-2	TGTGCCAGCAGTGCTCAGACAGGGGGGTCAGGCGGCTACACCTTC	CASSAQTGGSGGYTF
-	many	TRBV11-2	TRBJ2-7	TGTGCCAGCAGCTTAGCATATGCAGCAACGCCCTACGAGCAGTACTTC	CASSLAYAATPYEQYF
-	few	TRBV5-5	TRBJ2-3	TGTGCCAGCAGCTGGGTCGGTGGCACAGATACGCAGTATTTT	CASSWVGGTDTQYF
TRBD1	few	TRBV7-6	TRBJ1-4	TGTGCCAGCAGCGGGGGGACAGACTATAATGAAAAACTGTTTTTT	CASSGGTDYNEKLFF
-	many	TRBV7-8	TRBJ2-2	TGTGCCAGCAGCTTAGGCGGGACAACGAACACCGGGGAGCTGTTTTTT	CASSLGGTTNTGELFF
TRBD2	-	TRBV3-1	TRBJ2-1	TGTGCCAGCAGCCCGCTGAGGGCGGGAGGGCCCTACAATGAGCAGTTCTTC	CASSPLRAGGPYNEQFF
TRBD1	-	TRBV10-3	TRBJ2-7	TGTGCCATCAGTGATTCCGGGACAGGGACCTCCTACGAGCAGTACTTC	CAISDSGTGTSYEQYF
-	few	TRBV14	TRBJ1-6	TGTGCCAGCAGCCAAGAAGCTGAGCCCGTCTGGGGAGGGTCACCCCTCCACTTT	CASSQEAEPVWGGSPLHF
TRBD2	few	TRBV9	TRBJ2-2	TGTGCCAGCACCCGGGGGGATAGCACCGGGGAGCTGTTTTTT	CASTRGDSTGELFF
-	few	TRBV28	TRBJ2-2	TGTGCCAGCAGTTTACAGGCCCCGAACACCGGGGAGCTGTTTTTT	CASSLQAPNTGELFF
TRBD2	few	TRBV28	TRBJ2-2	TGTGCCAGCAGTTTTTACGGGAGGTCGCAAACCGGGGAGCTGTTTTTT	CASSFYGRSQTGELFF
-	many	TRBV7-2	TRBJ2-3	TGTGCCAGCAGCCTCGGACCAAGCACAGATACGCAGTATTTT	CASSLGPSTDTQYF
-	-	TRBV5-1	TRBJ1-3	TGCGCCAGCAGCTTGGAGCAGGGCTCTGGAAACACCATATATTTT	CASSLEQGSGNTIYF
-	-	TRBV4-1	TRBJ2-4	TGCGCCAGCAGCCAAGGGATGACAGGAAACATTCAGTACTTC	CASSQGMTGNIQYF
TRBD1	-	TRBV19	TRBJ1-2	TGTGCCAGTACCGACAGGGGAGGCCGGATCTACACCTTC	CASTDRGGRIYTF
-	-	TRBV29-1	TRBJ2-4	TGCAGCGACGCAACGGAAAACATTCAGTACTTC	CSDATENIQYF